This section outlines one T cell receptor (beta chain) sequence together with its context. Its target is unknown. Sequenced by immunoSEQ multiplex PCR; TCRdb stores in-frame clones only, minus some. The sample lists approximately 120,000 clones; 85% to 95% were seen once. This entry comes from a study of OX40 agonist ivuxolimab in advanced cancers. Overall study context: At doses from 0.01 to 10 mg/kg, patients were given intravenous ivuxolimab every 2 weeks.

CDR3 length equals 17 residues. Germline V gives CDR1 KGHSH, CDR2 LQKENI. Between the trimmed V and J ends, which lost 6 bases and 4 bases, there was a span of 22 bases. Study-wide results and limits: There was clonal expansion of CD4+ and CD8+ blood T cells by week 6 at 0.1 to 3.0 mg/kg. On average, CD8+ T cells had more expanded clones than CD4+.

The TCR originated in an adult with an advanced solid tumor such as melanoma, head and neck, liver or kidney cancer. Sequencing was performed on CD4+ or CD8+ T cells sorted from blood, taken in a trial of the OX40 agonist ivuxolimab. The rearrangement links TRBV18 to TRBJ2-1, with D maybe TRBD2 (5 bases). The CDR3 sequence: CASSLPPGGSRYNEQFF. The DNA for the CDR3 is TGTGCCAGCTCCTTACCCCCAGGAGGCTCAAGGTACAATGAGCAGTTCTTC.